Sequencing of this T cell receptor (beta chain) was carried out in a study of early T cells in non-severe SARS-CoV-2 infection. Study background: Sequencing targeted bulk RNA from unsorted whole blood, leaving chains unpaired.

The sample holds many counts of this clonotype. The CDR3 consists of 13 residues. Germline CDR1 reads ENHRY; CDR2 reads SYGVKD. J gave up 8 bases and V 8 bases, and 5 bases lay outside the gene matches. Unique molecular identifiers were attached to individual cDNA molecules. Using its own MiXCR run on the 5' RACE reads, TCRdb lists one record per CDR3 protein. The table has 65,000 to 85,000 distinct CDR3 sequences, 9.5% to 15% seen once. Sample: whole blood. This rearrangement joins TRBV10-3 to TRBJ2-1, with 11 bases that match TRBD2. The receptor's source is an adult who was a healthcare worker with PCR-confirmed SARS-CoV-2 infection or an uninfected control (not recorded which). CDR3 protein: CAISSGRLDEQFF. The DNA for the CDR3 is TGTGCCATCTCTAGCGGGAGGCTGGATGAGCAGTTCTTC.